This T cell receptor beta chain was identified during a study of blood T cell repertoires in COVID-19. Study-wide context: Sources were T cells, B-cell-depleted T cells, or PBMCs; the material itself was cDNA or gDNA.

As originally analysed: Nucleated cell number was recorded as an estimate derived from reference gene primer amplification. Method: immunoSEQ multiplex PCR; TCRdb's copy keeps in-frame clones and lacks some. D and trimming were read from the DNA, whereas the V and J calls and clone size are those reported in that table. The sample has 250,000 to 350,000 clones, around 87% seen once. With 6 bases removed from V and 3 bases from J, the gap between germline ends came to 9 bases. Germline loops: CDR1 SQVTM, CDR2 ANQGSEA. This CDR3 is built from 13 residues. Sequencing used peripheral blood. The rearrangement joins TRBV29-1 to TRBJ2-6, with a weak D call TRBD1 (5 bases). The TCR sequence derives from a woman aged 50 to 65 who had recovered from COVID-19. Written as DNA, the CDR3 is TGCAGCGTCAGGGCTGGTGGGGCCAACGTCCTGACTTTC. The encoded protein is CSVRAGGANVLTF.